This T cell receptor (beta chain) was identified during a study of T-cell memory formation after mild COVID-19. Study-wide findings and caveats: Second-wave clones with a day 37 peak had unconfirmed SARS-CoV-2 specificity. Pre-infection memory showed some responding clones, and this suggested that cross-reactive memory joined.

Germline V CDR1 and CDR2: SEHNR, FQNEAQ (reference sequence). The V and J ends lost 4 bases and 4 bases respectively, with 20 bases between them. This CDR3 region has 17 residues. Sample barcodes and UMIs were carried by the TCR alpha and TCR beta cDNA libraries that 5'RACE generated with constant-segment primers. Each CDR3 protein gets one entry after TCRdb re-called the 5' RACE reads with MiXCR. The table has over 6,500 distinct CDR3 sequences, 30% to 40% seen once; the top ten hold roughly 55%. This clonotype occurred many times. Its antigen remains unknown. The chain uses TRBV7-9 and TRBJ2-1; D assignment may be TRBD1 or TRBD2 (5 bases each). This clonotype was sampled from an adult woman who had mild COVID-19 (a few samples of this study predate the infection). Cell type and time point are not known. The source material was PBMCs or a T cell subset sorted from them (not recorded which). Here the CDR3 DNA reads TGTGCCAGCAGCTCCAGCATCAGGGCGCCGGGGTACAATGAGCAGTTCTTC. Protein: CASSSSIRAPGYNEQFF.